The 24 T cell receptor beta chains presented below share a single source sample, sequenced in a study of shared clonotypes between healthy human individuals. Method: immunoSEQ multiplex PCR; TCRdb's copy keeps in-frame clones and lacks some. The data show about 1.1 million clones, 75% to 80% seen once. The sequencing input was memory CD4+ T cells from PBMCs. Subset here: CD45RA-negative fraction. Receptors were obtained from a man aged 18 to 29 in good health. Some clones in this sample may be carry-over from other donors' samples.

This rearrangement joins TRBV15 to TRBJ2-3; no reliable D call. Germline CDR1 LNHNV, CDR2 YYDKDF (reference sequence). V lost 2 bases and J lost 2, with 2 bases in between. CDR3 size: 12 residues. In nucleotides, the CDR3 is TGTGCCACCAGCAGACACACAGATACGCAGTATTTT. It specifies CATSRHTDTQYF.

CDR3 protein: CASSLTAVQGYEQYF. The CDR3, as DNA: TGTGCCAGCAGCCTAACAGCCGTGCAGGGCTACGAGCAGTACTTC. V usage is TRBV7-9 and J usage is TRBJ2-7; tentatively, D is TRBD1 (5 bases). The ends were cut back, 5 bases at V and 3 bases at J, with 17 bases in the middle. The CDR3 consists of 15 residues. The germline V gene encodes CDR1 SEHNR and CDR2 FQNEAQ (reference sequence). The full variable domain, completed using reference TRBV7-9 and TRBJ2-7, is DTGVSQNPRHKITKRGQNVTFRCDPISEHNRLYWYRQTLGQGPEFLTYFQNEAQLEKSRLLSDRFSAERPKGSFSTLEIQRTEQGDSAMYLCASSLTAVQGYEQYFGPGTRLTVT.

V and J are TRBV27 and TRBJ2-5; D not certain. Trimming took off 5 bases at V and 2 bases at J, with 24 bases between the two ends. Per the germline V gene, CDR1 is MNHEY and CDR2 is SMNVEV (reference sequence). The CDR3 extends over 18 amino acids. The CDR3 sequence is CASSLRPVDGLGQETQYF. In DNA, the CDR3 is TGTGCCAGCAGTCTCCGCCCCGTTGATGGGCTAGGGCAAGAGACCCAGTACTTC.

This clone was picked up one time. The V gene is TRBV9, the J gene TRBJ1-1; a possible D gene is TRBD1 (5 bases). The V gene's germline CDR1 is SGDLS and CDR2 YYNGEE. This CDR3 is 16 amino acids long. The V end lost 4 bases, the J end lost 4 bases, and 20 bases lay between the germline ends. The CDR3 DNA reads TGTGCCAGCAGCCAGGAGACCGGGGGGGGTGCCACTGAAGCTTTCTTT. It yields the protein CASSQETGGGATEAFF.

The rearrangement joins TRBV5-1 to TRBJ2-2; no clear D. Deletions cut 2 bases from V and 2 bases from J, with 13 bases between. This CDR3 comprises 16 residues. CDR1 and CDR2 from the germline V gene are SGHRS and YFSETQ. The CDR3 reads CASSFRQLGNTGELFF. CDR3 nucleotides: TGCGCCAGCAGCTTCCGCCAGTTAGGAAACACCGGGGAGCTGTTTTTT.

The rearrangement joins TRBV28 to TRBJ1-5, with 8 positions matching TRBD1. V trimming: 6 bases; J trimming: 4 bases; junction bases outside the gene matches: 5. The germline CDR1 and CDR2 sequences are MDHEN and SYDVKM. The CDR3 spans 14 residues. The CDR3 sequence is CASSPDRVNQPQHF. CDR3 coding DNA: TGTGCCAGCAGCCCGGACAGGGTAAATCAGCCCCAGCATTTT.

This sequence joins TRBV7-2 and TRBJ1-2, with D unclear. V lost 5 bases to trimming and J lost 0 bases, with 4 bases between them. The CDR3 consists of 12 residues. Germline assignment: CDR1 SGHTA and CDR2 FQGNSA. CDR3 residues: CASSKANYGYTF. The CDR3 nucleotides are TGTGCCAGCAGCAAAGCTAACTATGGCTACACCTTC.

The rearrangement links TRBV6-1 to TRBJ1-1, with no clear D. From germline, CDR1 is MNHNS and CDR2 SASEGT. This CDR3 has 13 residues. Between the trimmed V and J ends, which lost 6 bases and 0 bases, there was a span of 8 bases. CDR3 residues: CASSDTVNTEAFF. CDR3 coding DNA: TGTGCCAGCAGCGACACAGTGAACACTGAAGCTTTCTTT.

This chain joins TRBV9 and TRBJ2-2; a weak D match, TRBD2 (6 bases). The CDR3 loop spans 14 amino acids. Germline V gives CDR1 SGDLS, CDR2 YYNGEE. V lost 1 base, J lost 13 bases, and 17 bases lay in between. The CDR3 nucleotides read TGTGCCAGCAGCGTAACGCCGGGAGAGGGTGGGCTGTTTTTT. Its translation: CASSVTPGEGGLFF.

This clone was seen ten or more times. This chain uses TRBV19 with TRBJ2-1, with 7 bases fitting TRBD1. Germline loops: CDR1 LNHDA, CDR2 SQIVND (reference sequence). The CDR3 spans 13 residues. Trimming at V came to 7 bases and at J to 8 bases, leaving 8 bases not matched to a gene. The CDR3 DNA reads TGTGCCAGTATGGGACAGCGGTGGGATGAGCAGTTCTTC. It specifies CASMGQRWDEQFF.

The gene calls are TRBV9 and TRBJ2-7, with 12 bases aligning to TRBD2. In germline, CDR1 is SGDLS, CDR2 YYNGEE. The CDR3 totals 14 residues. The J segment lost 10 bases and the V segment lost 0 bases, leaving 5 bases of the junction unmatched. The CDR3 reads CASSVGLAGGTQYF. CDR3 in DNA: TGTGCCAGCAGCGTAGGCCTAGCGGGAGGGACTCAGTACTTC.

The rearrangement uses TRBV19 and TRBJ1-3, with D perhaps TRBD1 (5 bases). This CDR3 has 13 residues. V lost 6 bases, J lost 3 bases, and 9 bases lay in between. In germline, CDR1 is LNHDA, CDR2 SQIVND (reference sequence). The CDR3 loop reads CASSSRGGNTIYF. The CDR3 nucleotides are TGTGCCAGTAGCTCAAGGGGTGGAAACACCATATATTTT.

The chain combines TRBV28 with TRBJ1-5; a possible D gene is TRBD1 (6 bases). This CDR3 is 16 amino acids long. V was shortened by 5 bases and J by 3 bases, with 17 bases between the two germline ends. In germline, CDR1 is MDHEN, CDR2 SYDVKM. CDR3 region: CASSLNGGGVNQPQHF. The CDR3 DNA reads TGTGCCAGCAGTCTCAACGGGGGGGGCGTCAATCAGCCCCAGCATTTT.

V usage is TRBV4-2 and J usage is TRBJ2-1; the match to TRBD2 covers 10 bases. This CDR3 region has 17 residues. V trimming: 0 bases; J trimming: 4 bases; junction bases outside the gene matches: 6. Germline V gene sequence: CDR1 LGHNA, CDR2 YNFKEQ. CDR3 coding DNA: TGTGCCAGCAGCCAAGATCTTGGACTAGCGGCATACAATGAGCAGTTCTTC. Translation gives CASSQDLGLAAYNEQFF.

This clone was detected only a few times. J is TRBJ2-3 and V is TRBV2; TRBD1 is a possible D gene (6 bases). The ends were cut back, 4 bases at V and 0 bases at J, with 11 bases in the middle. The CDR3 has 15 amino acids. Germline CDR1 and CDR2: SNHLY and FYNNEI. CDR3 coding DNA: TGTGCCAGCAGTGGGTCAGGGGAAAGCACAGATACGCAGTATTTT. It encodes CASSGSGESTDTQYF. The whole variable domain, filled in from reference TRBV2 and TRBJ2-3, reads EPEVTQTPSHQVTQMGQEVILRCVPISNHLYFYWYRQILGQKVEFLVSFYNNEISEKSEIFDDQFSVERPDGSNFTLKIRSTKLEDSAMYFCASSGSGESTDTQYFGPGTRLTVL.

The chain is built from TRBV29-1 and TRBJ2-7, with D uncertain. The germline V gene encodes CDR1 SQVTM and CDR2 ANQGSEA. The length of the CDR3 is 12 residues. The V and J ends lost 4 bases and 4 bases respectively, with 11 bases between them. The CDR3 spells CSVAGLSYEQYF. CDR3 nucleotides: TGCAGCGTTGCTGGCCTCAGTTACGAGCAGTACTTC.

Ten or more counts support this clone. The same CDR3 is also encoded by other DNA sequences in this sample. V usage is TRBV30 and J usage is TRBJ2-3, with D unresolved. Trimming stripped 0 bases from V and 9 bases from J, with 19 bases between. The germline gives CDR1 GTSNPN, CDR2 SVGIG (reference sequence). CDR3 length equals 15 residues. CDR3 residues: CAWSVFLPGMETQYF. The CDR3 DNA reads as TGTGCCTGGAGTGTATTCCTCCCGGGTATGGAGACGCAGTATTTT.

The V and J genes are TRBV5-4 and TRBJ2-1; 9 bases are a match to TRBD1. Germline lookup yields CDR1 SGHNT and CDR2 YYREEE (reference sequence). The CDR3 contains 15 residues. The V gene end was trimmed by 3 bases and the J gene end by 14 bases; junction bases not matched to a gene: 15. The CDR3 loop reads CASSSPGQGSLDKFF. The CDR3 region has the DNA TGTGCCAGCAGCTCGCCGGGACAGGGAAGTTTGGATAAGTTCTTC.

J is TRBJ1-4 and V is TRBV5-6; D is undetermined. V was shortened by 3 bases and J by 11 bases, with 23 bases between the two germline ends. In germline, CDR1 is SGHDT, CDR2 YYEEEE. The CDR3 loop spans 16 amino acids. The CDR3: CASSYTSGGFVRKLFF. The CDR3 nucleotides are TGTGCCAGCAGCTACACCTCCGGAGGGTTTGTTCGGAAACTGTTTTTT.

The chain couples TRBV18 to TRBJ2-7; D remains ambiguous. Trimming stripped 2 bases from V and 1 base from J, with 12 bases between. CDR1 KGHSH and CDR2 LQKENI come from the germline V gene. The CDR3 is 15 residues long. CDR3 in DNA: TGTGCCAGCTCACCATCTGCTCTTCTATCCTACGAGCAGTACTTC. Its translation is CASSPSALLSYEQYF.

The rearrangement joins TRBV5-1 to TRBJ2-6; 7 bases are a match to TRBD1. Germline V lookup: CDR1 SGHRS, CDR2 YFSETQ. The CDR3 is 19 amino acids. With 0 bases clipped from V and 2 bases from J, the junction kept 11 bases outside the gene matches. CDR3 DNA sequence: TGCGCCAGCAGCTTGGGAAGGACAGGTTTTTCGGCTGGGGCCAACGTCCTGACTTTC. Translating gives CASSLGRTGFSAGANVLTF.

The genes are TRBV30 and TRBJ2-5; no firm D call. The J call may be wrong; the DNA end is better matched by TRBJ2-7. In germline, CDR1 is GTSNPN, CDR2 SVGIG (reference sequence). The CDR3 spans 11 residues. CDR3 residues: CAWTAGYEQYF. DNA for the CDR3: TGTGCCTGGACGGCCGGTTACGAGCAGTACTTC.

Comments on this clone: The same CDR3 also results from other DNA sequences found in this sample. J is TRBJ2-2 and V is TRBV18; D is perhaps TRBD1 (6 bases). The length of the CDR3 is 15 residues. Germline lookup yields CDR1 KGHSH and CDR2 LQKENI. Deletions cut 0 bases from V and 4 bases from J, with 9 bases between. Here the CDR3 reads CASSPPGRGTGELFF. The CDR3, as DNA: TGTGCCAGCTCACCACCAGGCAGGGGCACCGGGGAGCTGTTTTTT.

V is TRBV18 and J is TRBJ1-3; unclear D gene. CDR1 and CDR2 (germline): KGHSH, LQKENI. Between the trimmed V and J ends, which lost 6 bases and 0 bases, there was a span of 15 bases. The CDR3 extends over 16 amino acids. CDR3 in amino acids: CASSPSTVDSGNTIYF. CDR3 bases: TGTGCCAGCTCCCCCAGCACAGTAGACTCTGGAAACACCATATATTTT.